What follows describes a single T cell receptor (beta chain). These data originate in a study of blood T cell repertoires in COVID-19. Whole-study context: Acute and convalescent COVID-19 specimens originated in the United States, Italy and Spain. T cells, B-cell-depleted T cells, or PBMCs supplied cDNA or gDNA.

How the authors handled the data: Researchers report that nucleated cell counts were estimated from reference gene primer amplification. Only in-frame clones appear in the TCRdb table, and some are missing; sequencing was by immunoSEQ multiplex PCR. V and J calls and clone size are as listed in that table; D and trimming were resolved from the DNA. Of over 60,000 clones in the sample, more than 80% were seen once. The CDR3 is 14 amino acids. Germline loops: CDR1 SGHTA, CDR2 FQGNSA. V dropped 8 bases and J dropped 14; count of bases not matched to a gene: 13. The clonotype comes from a woman older than 75 with active or convalescent COVID-19. The chain is built from TRBV7-2 and TRBJ1-6, with 9 bases lining up with TRBD1. The sample taken for sequencing was peripheral blood. This CDR3 reads CASQEDRGFTTLHF. CDR3 nucleotide sequence: TGTGCCAGCCAGGAGGACAGGGGCTTTACTACCCTCCACTTT.